This T cell receptor beta chain was sequenced during a study of blood T cell repertoires in COVID-19. Across the whole study: Researchers got acute and convalescent COVID-19 samples from the United States, Italy and Spain. PBMCs, B-cell-depleted T cells, or T cells provided the cDNA or gDNA that made up the material.

Data came from immunoSEQ multiplex PCR; TCRdb stores just in-frame clones and leaves some out. The sample shows approximately 190,000 clones, about four fifths of them seen only once. The germline V gene has CDR1 MNHEY and CDR2 SMNVEV (reference sequence). CDR3 length: 14 residues. V was pared by 2 bases and J by 3 bases, with 11 bases between. The source material was peripheral blood. V is TRBV27 and J is TRBJ2-7, with D perhaps TRBD1 (6 bases). The sequence was obtained from a woman aged 40 to 50 with acute or convalescent COVID-19. This chain's CDR3 is CASSLRQGRYEQYF. Here the CDR3 DNA reads TGTGCCAGCAGTTTAAGGCAGGGGCGCTACGAGCAGTACTTC.